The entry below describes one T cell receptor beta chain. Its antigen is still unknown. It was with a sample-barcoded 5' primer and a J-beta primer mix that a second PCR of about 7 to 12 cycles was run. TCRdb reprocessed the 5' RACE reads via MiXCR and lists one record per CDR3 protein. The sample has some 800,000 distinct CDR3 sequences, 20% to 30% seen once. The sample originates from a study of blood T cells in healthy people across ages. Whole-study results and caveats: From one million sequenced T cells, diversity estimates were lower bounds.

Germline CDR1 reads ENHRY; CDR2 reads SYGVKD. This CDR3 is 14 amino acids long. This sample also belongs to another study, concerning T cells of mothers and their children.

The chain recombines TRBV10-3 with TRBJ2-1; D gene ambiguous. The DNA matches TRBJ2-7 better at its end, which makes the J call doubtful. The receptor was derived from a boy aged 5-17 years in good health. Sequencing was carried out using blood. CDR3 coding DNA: TGTGCCATCAGTGATAACAGTCTAACCTCCGAGCAGTACTTC. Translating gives CAISDNSLTSEQYF.